The 13 T cell receptor beta chains below were found in one sample sequenced in a study of blood T cell repertoires in COVID-19. The assay was immunoSEQ multiplex PCR, and TCRdb's table has in-frame clones only and misses some. The table lists roughly 80,000 clones, roughly four fifths of them singletons. Input material: peripheral blood. The receptors shown here come from a human donor in a cohort sampled during active COVID-19.

This clone turned up a few times. This chain joins TRBV5-1 and TRBJ1-2, with a tentative D call TRBD1 (5 bases). The V and J ends lost 6 bases and 1 base respectively, with 10 bases between them. This CDR3 region has 13 residues. CDR1 SGHRS and CDR2 YFSETQ come from the germline V gene. CDR3 bases: TGCGCCAGCATCCCGACAGATAACTATGGCTACACCTTC. Amino acids: CASIPTDNYGYTF.

The chain recombines TRBV29-1 with TRBJ2-7; possibly TRBD1 for D (6 bases). Germline V gene sequence: CDR1 SQVTM, CDR2 ANQGSEA. Trimming pared 3 bases from V and 6 bases from J, leaving 21 bases between. CDR3 length: 15 residues. This CDR3 reads CSVEEGGPQVGEQYF. CDR3 nucleotide sequence: TGCAGCGTTGAGGAAGGGGGACCCCAGGTGGGCGAGCAGTACTTC.

The V gene is TRBV19, the J gene TRBJ1-5, with D tentatively TRBD1 (5 bases). Trimming pared 0 bases from V and 2 bases from J, leaving 8 bases between. CDR1 and CDR2 (germline): LNHDA, SQIVND (reference sequence). This CDR3 comprises 15 residues. CDR3 sequence reads: CASSIEGAGNQPQHF. The DNA of the CDR3 is TGTGCCAGTAGTATAGAAGGGGCTGGCAATCAGCCCCAGCATTTT. The variable domain in full, completed from reference TRBV19 and TRBJ1-5, reads DGGITQSPKYLFRKEGQNVTLSCEQNLNHDAMYWYRQDPGQGLRLIYYSQIVNDFQKGDIAEGYSVSREKKESFPLTVTSAQKNPTAFYLCASSIEGAGNQPQHFGDGTRLSIL.

J is TRBJ1-2 and V is TRBV5-1; 7 bases match TRBD1. Germline V gene data show CDR1 as SGHRS and CDR2 as YFSETQ. V trimming: 4 bases; J trimming: 8 bases; junction bases outside the gene matches: 8. The CDR3 has 13 amino acids. The CDR3 reads CASSTDRSLGYTF. Written as DNA, the CDR3 is TGCGCCAGCAGCACGGACAGGTCCCTGGGCTACACCTTC. The whole variable domain, filled in from reference TRBV5-1 and TRBJ1-2, reads KAGVTQTPRYLIKTRGQQVTLSCSPISGHRSVSWYQQTPGQGLQFLFEYFSETQRNKGNFPGRFSGRQFSNSRSEMNVSTLELGDSALYLCASSTDRSLGYTFGSGTRLTVV.

V and J are TRBV6-5 and TRBJ1-5; D is uncertain. This CDR3 comprises 14 residues. CDR1 is MNHEY, CDR2 SVGAGI, per germline. V was pared by 6 bases and J by 0 bases, with 9 bases between. CDR3 in amino acids: CASREEHSNQPQHF. CDR3 in DNA: TGTGCCAGCAGAGAGGAACATAGCAATCAGCCCCAGCATTTT.

The CDR3 region has the DNA TGTGCCAGCAGCTTCGGGGGGTCGAACACCGGGGAGCTGTTTTTT. Translated, it gives CASSFGGSNTGELFF. The V gene is TRBV11-2, the J gene TRBJ2-2; 7 bases fit TRBD2. V was pared by 3 bases and J by 0 bases, with 1 base of the junction left unmatched. CDR3 length: 15 residues. Germline loops: CDR1 SGHAT, CDR2 FQNNGV.

The chain couples TRBV6-1 to TRBJ2-7; a possible D gene is TRBD1 (5 bases). Trimming removed 2 bases from V and 2 bases from J, with 16 bases in between. Germline CDR1 is MNHNS and CDR2 is SASEGT. This CDR3 has 16 residues. CDR3 sequence: CASSERMQGITYEQYF. CDR3 coding DNA: TGTGCCAGCAGTGAAAGGATGCAGGGAATAACCTACGAGCAGTACTTC.

This chain links TRBV7-3 with TRBJ2-5; 8 positions match TRBD2. Unmatched junction bases numbered 9, after V lost 4 bases and J lost 5 bases. CDR3 length: 15 residues. Germline V lookup: CDR1 SGHTA, CDR2 FQGTGA. CDR3 sequence: CASSSGSGGDETQYF. The CDR3 DNA reads TGTGCCAGCAGCTCAGGATCCGGGGGGGATGAGACCCAGTACTTC. Supplemented by reference TRBV7-3 and TRBJ2-5, the full variable domain reads GAGVSQTPSNKVTEKGKYVELRCDPISGHTALYWYRQSLGQGPEFLIYFQGTGAADDSGLPNDRFFAVRPEGSVSTLKIQRTERGDSAVYLCASSSGSGGDETQYFGPGTRLLVL.

The V call is TRBV5-1, the J call TRBJ1-2; D uncertain. Trimming took 3 bases from V and 3 from J, leaving 9 bases between them. The CDR3 sequence is 13 residues long. CDR1 is SGHRS, CDR2 YFSETQ, per germline. The CDR3 here is CASSSSGDYGYTF. The CDR3 DNA reads as TGCGCCAGCAGCTCCAGTGGTGACTATGGCTACACCTTC.

In DNA, the CDR3 is TGCGCCAGCAGCTTGGTTTCAGGGGCCTACGAGCAGTACTTC. It specifies CASSLVSGAYEQYF. The V gene is TRBV5-1, the J gene TRBJ2-7, with a possible D match to TRBD1 (6 bases). The CDR3 contains 14 residues. Germline loops: CDR1 SGHRS, CDR2 YFSETQ. Trimming left V 0 bases short and J 2 bases short, with 9 bases between.

The chain combines TRBV3-1 (or the pseudogene TRBV3-2) with TRBJ2-2; 7 nucleotides line up with TRBD1. The trim removed 4 bases at V and 4 bases at J, leaving 12 bases unmatched. Germline V gives CDR1 LGHDT, CDR2 YNNKEL (reference sequence). This CDR3 is built from 17 residues. The CDR3 DNA follows: TGTGCCAGCAGCCGAGCGACGGTGCAGGGGGTCACCGGGGAGCTGTTTTTT. It specifies CASSRATVQGVTGELFF.

J is TRBJ2-3 and V is TRBV24-1; 13 nucleotides line up with TRBD2. In germline, CDR1 is KGHDR, CDR2 SFDVKD. V was pared by 5 bases and J by 0 bases, with 7 bases of the junction left unmatched. The CDR3 runs to 18 residues. The CDR3 DNA is TGTGCCACCAGTGCCTCACTAGCGGGGGGGCCTAGCACAGATACGCAGTATTTT. The encoded protein is CATSASLAGGPSTDTQYF.

The gene calls are TRBV2 and TRBJ1-5; a weak D match, TRBD1 (5 bases). The V gene lost 2 bases and the J gene lost 0 bases, with 8 bases spanning the gap. Germline CDR1 reads SNHLY; CDR2 reads FYNNEI. The CDR3 has 15 amino acids. CDR3 DNA sequence: TGTGCCAGCAGTGAAAGGGGAAATAGCAATCAGCCCCAGCATTTT. This sequence encodes CASSERGNSNQPQHF.